Listed below are T cell receptor beta chains from one sample, sequenced in a study of shared clonotypes between healthy human individuals. Profiled with immunoSEQ multiplex PCR; TCRdb holds only in-frame clones, not every one. The sample includes fewer than 1.6 million clones, about 98.5% of them seen just once. Material: naive CD4+ T cells sorted from blood. These TCRs come from a man under 40 in good health. Each CDR3 is given without its conserved first and last residue. Each record gives: V gene, J gene, D gene, CDR3 protein. D genes are given only for firm matches.

TRBV28	TRBJ1-4	NA	ASSPSRGAATNEKLF
TRBV15	TRBJ2-1	NA	ATSRDFVRAATTKGFYNEQF
TRBV20-1	TRBJ2-7	TRBD2	GSSGTYEQY
TRBV6-5	TRBJ2-3	TRBD1	ASREIGTGRDTQY
TRBV28	TRBJ2-1	NA	ASTGGPSYNEQF
TRBV27	TRBJ2-6	NA	ASSQSLGWGSGANVLT
TRBV4-3	TRBJ1-1	NA	ASSHRRVSTEAF
TRBV19	TRBJ2-7	TRBD2	ASSRLAGASYEQY
TRBV6-1	TRBJ1-2	NA	ASGRSGFDYGYT
TRBV28	TRBJ2-3	TRBD1	ASDRGFSTDTQY
TRBV6-1	TRBJ1-2	NA	ASIPTGPSYGYT
TRBV7-3	TRBJ2-3	NA	ASSLVGWAISTDTQY
TRBV7-2	TRBJ2-7	NA	ASSQDIYEQY
TRBV5-1	TRBJ2-3	NA	ASSVGWGDTQY
TRBV28	TRBJ2-7	NA	ASSLIGDPSSYEQY
TRBV27	TRBJ1-5	NA	ASSLGQHYSNQPQH
TRBV7-9	TRBJ2-2	NA	ASSLASGNTGELF
TRBV28	TRBJ2-7	NA	ASSFSGFHPSSYEQY
TRBV19	TRBJ2-1	NA	ASTSGNEQF
TRBV30	TRBJ2-7	NA	AWSRTSTVSYEQY
TRBV7-2	TRBJ2-7	NA	ASSRGRGRGSSYEQY
TRBV5-4	TRBJ2-7	TRBD1	ASSPQTGHYEQY
TRBV10-3	TRBJ1-1	NA	AISVAQANTEAF
TRBV7-2	TRBJ2-1	TRBD2	ASSLDTAGAVEQF
TRBV28	TRBJ1-4	NA	ASSPGRRSTWDEKLF
TRBV18	TRBJ2-1	TRBD2	ASSSLTSGGDNEQF
TRBV27	TRBJ2-5	TRBD1	ASNRQGARETQY
TRBV11-3	TRBJ2-7	TRBD1	ASSPRQGAHEQY
TRBV29-1	TRBJ2-7	TRBD1	SVVPKDRVHEQY
TRBV7-2	TRBJ2-1	TRBD1	ASSLTGTGHNEQF
TRBV19	TRBJ1-5	NA	ASSIGGAGAGNQPQH
TRBV6-4	TRBJ1-5	NA	ASSVEGGGNQPQH
TRBV4-2	TRBJ2-5	NA	ASSQDPGGTQETQY